This TCR beta chain was captured by sequencing in a study of blood T cells in healthy people across ages. Trimming at V came to 5 bases and at J to 7 bases, leaving 7 bases not matched to a gene. CDR1 is SNHLY, CDR2 FYNNEI, per germline. The CDR3 covers 14 residues. The authors ran a second PCR of 7 to 11 cycles using a sample-barcoded 5' primer and a J-beta primer mix. One entry per CDR3 protein, called by TCRdb with MiXCR from the 5' RACE reads. The data contain 790,000 or so distinct CDR3 sequences, roughly three fifths of them singletons. This TCR came from a man aged 35 to 55 in good health. The sequencing sample was made of blood. The J gene is TRBJ1-5, the V gene TRBV2; 8 nucleotides agree with TRBD1. CDR3 sequence (DNA): TGTGCCAGCAGTTCCAGGGGGCGCGACCAGCCCCAGCATTTT. It specifies CASSSRGRDQPQHF.